The next 28 T cell receptor beta chains were all read from a single sample in a study of lymphopenia after photon versus proton radiotherapy. The data were produced by immunoSEQ multiplex PCR, yet TCRdb's version contains in-frame clones alone and is incomplete. The table records 150,000 to 200,000 clones, 80% to 90% of them present only once. Sequenced here: peripheral blood, sampled from a patient treated with photon-based radiotherapy. Receptors originate from a man over 45 with gastric cancer.

This chain links TRBV7-8 with TRBJ2-2, with D unclear. The CDR3 is 12 amino acids. With 4 bases removed from V and 6 bases from J, the gap between germline ends came to 6 bases. CDR1 is SGHVS, CDR2 FQNEAQ, per germline. The DNA for the CDR3 is TGTGCCAGCAGCTCTATACCCGGGGAGCTGTTTTTT. Translation: CASSSIPGELFF.

This sequence joins TRBV18 and TRBJ1-1; 8 bases fit TRBD1. The CDR3 runs 16 residues. Germline V CDR1 and CDR2: KGHSH, LQKENI. Trimming at V came to 2 bases and at J to 5 bases, leaving 10 bases not matched to a gene. CDR3 DNA sequence: TGTGCCAGCTCACCAATCCCAGGGGGCGCGGGGACTGAAGCTTTCTTT. The encoded protein is CASSPIPGGAGTEAFF.

The chain employs TRBV6-1 and TRBJ2-3; D is perhaps TRBD1 (8 bases). Germline CDR1 is MNHNS and CDR2 is SASEGT. This CDR3 comprises 15 residues. V lost 1 base, J lost 3 bases, and 11 bases lay in between. CDR3 bases: TGTGCCAGCAGTGAAGACAGGGGGGGTACAGATACGCAGTATTTT. It codes for CASSEDRGGTDTQYF.

For this clone: Other nucleotide sequences from this sample produce the same CDR3. This chain uses TRBV7-9 with TRBJ1-4, with 8 bases lining up with TRBD1. The CDR3 runs to 15 residues. CDR1 is SEHNR and CDR2 is FQNEAQ in the germline V gene (reference sequence). J lost 5 bases, V lost 5 bases, and 7 bases had no gene match. In DNA form, the CDR3 reads TGTGCCAGCAGCCGCGGACAGGGAGACAATGAAAAACTGTTTTTT. Encoded protein: CASSRGQGDNEKLFF.

This chain connects TRBV7-9 to TRBJ1-5, with D possibly being TRBD1 (6 bases). The V and J ends lost 4 bases and 7 bases respectively, with 14 bases between them. The V gene's germline CDR1 is SEHNR and CDR2 FQNEAQ (reference sequence). The CDR3 is 14 residues long. The CDR3 sequence is CASSSDRFGQPQHF. CDR3 bases: TGTGCCAGCAGCTCAGACAGGTTCGGCCAGCCCCAGCATTTT.

The V and J genes are TRBV30 and TRBJ2-5; the D is unclear. Germline CDR1 GTSNPN, CDR2 SVGIG (reference sequence). The CDR3 is 14 residues long. V was shortened by 3 bases and J by 9 bases, with 20 bases between the two germline ends. The CDR3 nucleotides are TGTGCCTGGAGCGACGCCGCGGTCGGGCGGTCCCAGTACTTC. Its translation: CAWSDAAVGRSQYF.

This sequence joins TRBV19 and TRBJ2-7, with D possibly matching TRBD1 (6 bases). CDR1 and CDR2 from the germline V gene are LNHDA and SQIVND (reference sequence). The CDR3 extends over 14 amino acids. V dropped 3 bases and J dropped 1 base, with 10 bases sitting between them. The CDR3 nucleotides are TGTGCCAGTAGTATGGCGACAGGTTCCTACGAGCAGTACTTC. Translation gives CASSMATGSYEQYF.

The V and J genes are TRBV5-4 and TRBJ2-7; 8 bases match TRBD2. The CDR3 is 16 residues long. CDR1 is SGHNT and CDR2 is YYREEE in the germline V gene (reference sequence). V trimming: 4 bases; J trimming: 6 bases; junction bases outside the gene matches: 15. DNA for the CDR3: TGTGCCAGCAGCCGGGGGGGGACTAGATCCCTTGGCGAGCAGTACTTC. Its translation is CASSRGGTRSLGEQYF.

The J gene is TRBJ2-7, the V gene TRBV5-6, with 8 positions matching TRBD1. The CDR3 length is 15 residues. V lost 3 bases to trimming and J lost 6 bases; unmatched junction nucleotides: 11. Germline CDR1 and CDR2: SGHDT and YYEEEE. The chain's CDR3 is CASSSDRGPRGEQYF. The CDR3 DNA sequence: TGTGCCAGCAGCTCTGACAGGGGCCCAAGAGGCGAGCAGTACTTC.

This clone was recorded once. The V call is TRBV9, the J call TRBJ1-1, with D possibly TRBD1 on 6 matching bases. CDR3 size: 13 residues. Trimming took 3 bases from V and 11 from J, leaving 17 bases between them. Germline CDR1 SGDLS, CDR2 YYNGEE. The chain's CDR3 is CASSATATGSAFF. The CDR3 DNA reads TGTGCCAGCAGCGCTACAGCCACAGGGTCGGCTTTCTTT.

This chain links TRBV7-8 with TRBJ1-4; D is ambiguous. V lost 1 base to trimming and J lost 4 bases, with 7 bases between them. CDR1 and CDR2 from the germline V gene are SGHVS and FQNEAQ. The CDR3 contains 14 residues. The CDR3 DNA follows: TGTGCCAGCAGCTTAGAACGATATAATGAAAAACTGTTTTTT. It yields the protein CASSLERYNEKLFF.

V gene TRBV5-5 combines with J gene TRBJ2-7, with D tentatively TRBD1 (5 bases). Germline CDR1 reads SGHKS; CDR2 reads YYEKEE (reference sequence). The CDR3 is 13 residues long. The germline V and J ends were trimmed by 2 bases and 2 bases, with 8 bases remaining between them. CDR3 nucleotide sequence: TGTGCCAGCAGCTTACAGGTGCCCTACGAGCAGTACTTC. Its translation: CASSLQVPYEQYF.

The gene calls are TRBV11-2 and TRBJ1-3; D is unclear. The CDR3 contains 12 residues. From germline, CDR1 is SGHAT and CDR2 FQNNGV. V was clipped by 0 bases and J by 5 bases, with 2 bases between them. CDR3 region: CASSLERNTIYF. The CDR3 DNA reads TGTGCCAGCAGCTTAGAAAGAAACACCATATATTTT.

V is TRBV6-5 and J is TRBJ2-7; D unresolved. The CDR3 spans 11 residues. V was cut by 6 bases and J by 3 bases, with 6 bases left in between. Germline CDR1 reads MNHEY; CDR2 reads SVGAGI. The CDR3, as DNA: TGTGCCAGCAGCGGCAGCTACGAGCAGTACTTC. This gives the protein CASSGSYEQYF.

The chain combines TRBV30 with TRBJ2-3; D is uncertain. Germline values: CDR1 GTSNPN, CDR2 SVGIG (reference sequence). The germline V and J ends were trimmed by 0 bases and 0 bases, with 7 bases remaining between them. The CDR3 loop spans 14 amino acids. This CDR3 reads CAWSVNPSTDTQYF. In DNA, the CDR3 is TGTGCCTGGAGTGTGAACCCTAGCACAGATACGCAGTATTTT.

This chain uses TRBV18 with TRBJ1-1; D not certain. The V and J ends lost 0 bases and 5 bases respectively, with 13 bases between them. The CDR3 covers 15 residues. Per the germline V gene, CDR1 is KGHSH and CDR2 is LQKENI. The DNA for the CDR3 is TGTGCCAGCTCACCACCGTTAACCTATGCGACTGAAGCTTTCTTT. This sequence encodes CASSPPLTYATEAFF.

The chain combines TRBV6-6 with TRBJ1-3; D might be TRBD1 (5 bases). The germline V gene encodes CDR1 MNHNY and CDR2 SVGAGI (reference sequence). The CDR3 extends over 14 amino acids. Trimming took 4 bases from V and 4 from J, leaving 11 bases between them. CDR3 nucleotide sequence: TGTGCCAGCAGTTTGTCGACAGCAGGAAACACCATATATTTT. Encoded protein: CASSLSTAGNTIYF.

The V call is TRBV30, the J call TRBJ2-1; 8 bases are a match to TRBD2. Trimming removed 5 bases from V and 3 bases from J; junction bases left unmatched: 12. The germline gives CDR1 GTSNPN, CDR2 SVGIG (reference sequence). This CDR3 region has 16 residues. CDR3 amino acids: CAWSTKREMVYNEQFF. For the CDR3, the DNA is TGTGCCTGGTCAACCAAGCGGGAGATGGTCTACAATGAGCAGTTCTTC. Full variable domain (rest looked up from reference TRBV30 and TRBJ2-1): SQTIHQWPATLVQPVGSPLSLECTVEGTSNPNLYWYRQAAGRGLQLLFYSVGIGQISSEVPQNLSASRPQDRQFILSSKKLLLSDSGFYLCAWSTKREMVYNEQFFGPGTRLTVL.

This clone was picked up a small number of times. This chain connects TRBV4-1 to TRBJ1-3; D uncertain. Germline CDR1 reads MGHRA; CDR2 reads YSYEKL. The ends were cut back, 2 bases at V and 0 bases at J, with 5 bases in the middle. The CDR3 is made up of 14 amino acids. CDR3 sequence reads: CASSQRGSGNTIYF. The CDR3 region has the DNA TGCGCCAGCAGCCAAAGAGGCTCTGGAAACACCATATATTTT.

The V gene is TRBV5-6, the J gene TRBJ2-1; D unresolved. Trimming took 2 bases from V and 0 from J, leaving 9 bases between them. In germline, CDR1 is SGHDT, CDR2 YYEEEE. This CDR3 spans 15 amino acids. The CDR3 reads CASSFRVSSYNEQFF. The CDR3 DNA is TGTGCCAGCAGCTTCCGGGTTAGCTCCTACAATGAGCAGTTCTTC.

This sequence joins TRBV7-9 and TRBJ1-2; 9 nucleotides agree with TRBD1. CDR3 size: 14 residues. Trimming took 3 bases from V and 8 from J; bases not matched to a gene: 7. Germline V gene lookup returns CDR1 SEHNR and CDR2 FQNEAQ (reference sequence). CDR3: CASSLGTGLVGYTF. The CDR3, as DNA: TGTGCCAGCAGCTTGGGGACAGGGCTCGTGGGCTACACCTTC. Supplemented by reference TRBV7-9 and TRBJ1-2, the full variable domain reads DTGVSQNPRHKITKRGQNVTFRCDPISEHNRLYWYRQTLGQGPEFLTYFQNEAQLEKSRLLSDRFSAERPKGSFSTLEIQRTEQGDSAMYLCASSLGTGLVGYTFGSGTRLTVV.

The rearrangement links TRBV6-5 to TRBJ2-7; TRBD2 agrees at 7 bases. J was trimmed by 3 bases and V by 5 bases; bases with no gene match: 7. This CDR3 is built from 14 residues. The V gene's germline CDR1 is MNHEY and CDR2 SVGAGI. DNA of the CDR3: TGTGCCAGCAGTGACCGGGACTATCTCTACGAGCAGTACTTC. It is translated as CASSDRDYLYEQYF.

The V call is TRBV28, the J call TRBJ2-1, with 7 bases lining up with TRBD1. The junction had 11 bases not matched to a gene; V was cut back by 8 bases and J by 7 bases. Germline V gives CDR1 MDHEN, CDR2 SYDVKM. This CDR3 spans 14 amino acids. In DNA, the CDR3 is TGTGCCAGCTTACAAAGACAGGGCGGTAATGAGCAGTTCTTC. Amino acid sequence: CASLQRQGGNEQFF.

The J gene is TRBJ1-4, the V gene TRBV13, with D hard to call. The CDR3 is 14 amino acids. V was clipped by 0 bases and J by 7 bases, with 9 bases between them. Germline loops: CDR1 PRHDT, CDR2 FYEKMQ (reference sequence). CDR3 loop: CASSLGGQGEKLFF. As DNA, the CDR3 is TGTGCCAGCAGCTTAGGTGGGCAAGGTGAAAAACTGTTTTTT.

The chain links TRBV19 to TRBJ1-1; 9 nucleotides align to TRBD1. Germline V gene sequence: CDR1 LNHDA, CDR2 SQIVND (reference sequence). V dropped 5 bases and J dropped 4; count of bases not matched to a gene: 2. The CDR3 covers 13 residues. CDR3 sequence reads: CASSATGGTEAFF. In DNA form, the CDR3 reads TGTGCCAGTAGTGCGACAGGGGGCACTGAAGCTTTCTTT.

This rearrangement joins TRBV4-1 to TRBJ2-2, with D perhaps being TRBD1 or TRBD2 (7 bases each). V lost 3 bases, J lost 5 bases, and 19 bases lay in between. This CDR3 is built from 17 residues. The V gene's germline CDR1 is MGHRA and CDR2 YSYEKL. The CDR3 sequence: CASSQARPGGETGELFF. The CDR3 DNA reads TGCGCCAGCAGCCAGGCCCGGCCAGGGGGGGAAACCGGGGAGCTGTTTTTT.

V usage is TRBV28 and J usage is TRBJ1-2; no reliable D call. The CDR3 loop spans 12 amino acids. Per the germline V gene, CDR1 is MDHEN and CDR2 is SYDVKM. The V end was cut by 6 bases, the J end by 3 bases, with 8 bases between. The CDR3 region is CASSTLDYGYTF. The DNA for the CDR3 is TGTGCCAGCAGCACTTTAGACTATGGCTACACCTTC.

The chain couples TRBV21-1 to TRBJ2-3; the D segment call TRBD2 is taken from the table without a DNA check. TRBV21-1 is flagged as a pseudogene. The CDR3 contains 18 residues. The CDR3 DNA follows: TGTGCCAGCAGCAAAGCGAGGACTAGCGGGAGGGCCAAAGATACGCAGTATTTT. This codes for CASSKARTSGRAKDTQYF.